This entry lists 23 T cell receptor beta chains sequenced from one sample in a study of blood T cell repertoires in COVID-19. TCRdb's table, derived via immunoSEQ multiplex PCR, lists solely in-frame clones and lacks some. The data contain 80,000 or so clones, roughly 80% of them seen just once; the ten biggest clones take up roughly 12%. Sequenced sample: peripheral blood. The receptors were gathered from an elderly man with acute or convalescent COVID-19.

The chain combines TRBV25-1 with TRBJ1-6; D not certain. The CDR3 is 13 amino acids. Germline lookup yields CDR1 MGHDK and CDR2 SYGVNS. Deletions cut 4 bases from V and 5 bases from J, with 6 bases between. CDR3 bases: TGTGCCAGCAGTGTGCAGAATAATTCACCCCTCCACTTT. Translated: CASSVQNNSPLHF.

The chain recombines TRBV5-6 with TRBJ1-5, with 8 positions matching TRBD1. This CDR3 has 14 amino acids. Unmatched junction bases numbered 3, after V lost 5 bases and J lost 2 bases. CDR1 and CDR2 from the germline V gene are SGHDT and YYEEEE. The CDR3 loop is CASSSDRGNQPQHF. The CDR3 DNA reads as TGTGCCAGCAGTTCGGACAGGGGCAATCAGCCCCAGCATTTT.

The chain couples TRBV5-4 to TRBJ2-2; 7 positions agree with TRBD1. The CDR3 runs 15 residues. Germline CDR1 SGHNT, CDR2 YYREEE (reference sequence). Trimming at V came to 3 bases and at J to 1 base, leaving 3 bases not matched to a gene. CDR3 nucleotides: TGTGCCAGCAGCTATACAGGGGTGAACACCGGGGAGCTGTTTTTT. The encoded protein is CASSYTGVNTGELFF.

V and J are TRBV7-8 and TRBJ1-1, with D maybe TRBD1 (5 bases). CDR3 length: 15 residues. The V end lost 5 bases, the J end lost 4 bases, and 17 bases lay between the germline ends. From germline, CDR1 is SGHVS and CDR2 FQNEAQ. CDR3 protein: CASSPPGLRSTEAFF. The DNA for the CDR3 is TGTGCCAGCAGCCCTCCAGGGTTAAGGTCCACTGAAGCTTTCTTT.

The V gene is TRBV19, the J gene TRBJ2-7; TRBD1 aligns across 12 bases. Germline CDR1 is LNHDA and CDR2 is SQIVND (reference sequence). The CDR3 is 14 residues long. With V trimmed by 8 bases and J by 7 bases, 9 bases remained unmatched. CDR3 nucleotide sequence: TGTGCCAGTGGGAATCGGGACAGGGGGCAGGAGCAGTACTTC. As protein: CASGNRDRGQEQYF.

This chain's CDR3 is CASRRDSYNSPLHF. The CDR3 nucleotides are TGTGCCTCCCGACGGGACTCCTATAATTCACCCCTCCACTTT. The V call is TRBV11-2, the J call TRBJ1-6; D unclear. The V and J ends lost 11 bases and 0 bases respectively, with 11 bases between them. This CDR3 has 14 residues. The germline V gene encodes CDR1 SGHAT and CDR2 FQNNGV. The full variable domain, in which reference TRBV11-2 and TRBJ1-6 provide the parts outside the CDR3, is EAGVAQSPRYKIIEKRQSVAFWCNPISGHATLYWYQQILGQGPKLLIQFQNNGVVDDSQLPKDRFSAERLKGVDSTLKIQPAKLEDSAVYLCASRRDSYNSPLHFGNGTRLTVT.

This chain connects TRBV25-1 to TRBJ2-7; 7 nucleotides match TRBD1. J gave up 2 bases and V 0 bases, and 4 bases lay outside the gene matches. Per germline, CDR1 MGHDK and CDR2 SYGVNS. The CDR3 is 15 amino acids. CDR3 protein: CASSEYRGQAYEQYF. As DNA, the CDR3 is TGTGCCAGCAGTGAATACCGAGGACAGGCCTACGAGCAGTACTTC.

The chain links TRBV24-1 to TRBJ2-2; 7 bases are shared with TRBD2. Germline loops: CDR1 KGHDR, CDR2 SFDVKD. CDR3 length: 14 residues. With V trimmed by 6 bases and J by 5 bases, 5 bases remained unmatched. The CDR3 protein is CATSLGGRTGELFF. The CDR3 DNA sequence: TGTGCCACCAGTTTGGGGGGGAGGACCGGGGAGCTGTTTTTT.

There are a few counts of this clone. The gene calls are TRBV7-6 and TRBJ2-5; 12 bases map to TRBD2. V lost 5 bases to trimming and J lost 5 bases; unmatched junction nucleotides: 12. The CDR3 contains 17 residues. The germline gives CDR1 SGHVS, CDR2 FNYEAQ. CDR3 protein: CASSRPGLAGQRETQYF. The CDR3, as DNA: TGTGCCAGCAGCCGCCCAGGACTAGCGGGGCAGCGGGAGACCCAGTACTTC.

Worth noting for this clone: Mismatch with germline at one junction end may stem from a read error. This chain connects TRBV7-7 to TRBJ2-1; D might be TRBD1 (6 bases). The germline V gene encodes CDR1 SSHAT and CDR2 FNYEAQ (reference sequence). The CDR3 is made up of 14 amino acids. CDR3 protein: CASSLGQGIGEQFF. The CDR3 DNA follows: TGTGCTAGCAGCTTAGGGCAGGGGATAGGTGAGCAGTTCTTC.

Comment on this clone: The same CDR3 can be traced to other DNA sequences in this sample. The CDR3 loop is CASSPGGRETQYF. The DNA of the CDR3 is TGTGCCAGCAGCCCGGGGGGCCGAGAGACCCAGTACTTC. The gene calls are TRBV3-1 (or the pseudogene TRBV3-2) and TRBJ2-5, with D possibly TRBD2 on 7 matching bases. The germline CDR1 and CDR2 sequences are LGHDT and YNNKEL (reference sequence). Trimming stripped 4 bases from V and 4 bases from J, with 10 bases between. The CDR3 totals 13 residues.

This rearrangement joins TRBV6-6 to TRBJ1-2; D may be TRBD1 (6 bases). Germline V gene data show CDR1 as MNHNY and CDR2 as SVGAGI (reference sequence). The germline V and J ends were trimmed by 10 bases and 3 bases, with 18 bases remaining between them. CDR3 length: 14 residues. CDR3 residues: CATDQRGQHYGYTF. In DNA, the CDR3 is TGTGCCACCGATCAGCGGGGGCAACACTATGGCTACACCTTC.

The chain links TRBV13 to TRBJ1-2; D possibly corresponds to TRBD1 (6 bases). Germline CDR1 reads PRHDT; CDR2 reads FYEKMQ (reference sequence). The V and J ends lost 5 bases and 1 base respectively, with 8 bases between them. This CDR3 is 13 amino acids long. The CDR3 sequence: CASSKQGNYGYTF. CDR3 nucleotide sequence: TGTGCCAGCAGCAAACAGGGTAACTATGGCTACACCTTC.

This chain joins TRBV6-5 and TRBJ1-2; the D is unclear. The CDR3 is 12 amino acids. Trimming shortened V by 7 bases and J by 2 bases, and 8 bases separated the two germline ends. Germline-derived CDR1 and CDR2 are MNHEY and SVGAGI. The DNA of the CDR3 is TGTGCCAGCAAAGACACAAACTATGGCTACACCTTC. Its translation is CASKDTNYGYTF.

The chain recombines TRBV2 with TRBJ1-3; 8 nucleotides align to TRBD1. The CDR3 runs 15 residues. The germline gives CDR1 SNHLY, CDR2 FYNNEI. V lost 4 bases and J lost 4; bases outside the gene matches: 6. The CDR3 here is CASSGQGTGGNTIYF. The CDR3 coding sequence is TGTGCCAGCAGTGGACAGGGGACGGGAGGAAACACCATATATTTT.

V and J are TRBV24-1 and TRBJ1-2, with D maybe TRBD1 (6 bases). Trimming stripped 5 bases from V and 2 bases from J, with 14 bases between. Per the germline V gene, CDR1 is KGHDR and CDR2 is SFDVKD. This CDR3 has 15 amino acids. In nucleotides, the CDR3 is TGTGCCACCAGTGTCGTACAGGGTGCGAACTATGGCTACACCTTC. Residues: CATSVVQGANYGYTF.

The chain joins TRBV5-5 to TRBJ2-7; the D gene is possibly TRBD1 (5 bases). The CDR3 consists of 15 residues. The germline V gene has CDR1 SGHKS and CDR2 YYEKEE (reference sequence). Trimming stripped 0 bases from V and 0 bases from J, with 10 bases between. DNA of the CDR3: TGTGCCAGCAGCTTGGCCTTTAGGGGCTCCTACGAGCAGTACTTC. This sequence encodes CASSLAFRGSYEQYF.

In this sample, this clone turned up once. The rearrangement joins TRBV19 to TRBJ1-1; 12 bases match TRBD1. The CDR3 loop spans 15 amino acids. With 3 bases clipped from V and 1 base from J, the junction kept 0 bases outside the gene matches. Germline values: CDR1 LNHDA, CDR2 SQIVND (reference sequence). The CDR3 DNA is TGTGCCAGTAGTATGGGACAGGGGGCGAACACTGAAGCTTTCTTT. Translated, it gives CASSMGQGANTEAFF.

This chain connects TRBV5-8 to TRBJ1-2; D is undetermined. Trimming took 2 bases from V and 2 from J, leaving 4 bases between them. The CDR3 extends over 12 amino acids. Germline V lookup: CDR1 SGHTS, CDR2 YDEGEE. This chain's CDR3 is CASSLQNYGYTF. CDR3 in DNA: TGTGCCAGCAGCTTACAAAACTATGGCTACACCTTC.

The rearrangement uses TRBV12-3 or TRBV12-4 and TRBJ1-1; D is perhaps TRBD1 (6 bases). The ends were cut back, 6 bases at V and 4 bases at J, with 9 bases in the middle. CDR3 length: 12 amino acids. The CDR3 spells CASSDRFTEAFF. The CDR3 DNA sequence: TGTGCCAGCAGCGACAGGTTCACTGAAGCTTTCTTT.

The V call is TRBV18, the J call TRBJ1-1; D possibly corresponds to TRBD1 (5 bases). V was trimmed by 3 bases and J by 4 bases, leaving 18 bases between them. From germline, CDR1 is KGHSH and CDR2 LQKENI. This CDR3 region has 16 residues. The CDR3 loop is CASSPRAIDERTEAFF. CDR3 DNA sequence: TGTGCCAGCTCACCCAGGGCAATCGACGAGCGCACTGAAGCTTTCTTT. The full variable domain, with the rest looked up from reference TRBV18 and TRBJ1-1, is NAGVMQNPRHLVRRRGQEARLRCSPMKGHSHVYWYRQLPEEGLKFMVYLQKENIIDESGMPKERFSAEFPKEGPSILRIQQVVRGDSAAYFCASSPRAIDERTEAFFGQGTRLTVV.

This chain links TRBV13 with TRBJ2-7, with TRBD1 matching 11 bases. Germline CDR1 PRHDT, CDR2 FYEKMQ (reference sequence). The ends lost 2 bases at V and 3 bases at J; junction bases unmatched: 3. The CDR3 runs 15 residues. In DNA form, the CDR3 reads TGTGCCAGCAGCTTAAGGGGGACAGGGGGCTACGAGCAGTACTTC. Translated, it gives CASSLRGTGGYEQYF.

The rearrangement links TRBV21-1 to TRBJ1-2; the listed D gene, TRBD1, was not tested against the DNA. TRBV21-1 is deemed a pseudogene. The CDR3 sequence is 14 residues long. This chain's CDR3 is CASTKPDSPYGYTF. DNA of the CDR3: TGTGCCAGCACCAAACCAGACAGCCCCTATGGCTACACCTTC.